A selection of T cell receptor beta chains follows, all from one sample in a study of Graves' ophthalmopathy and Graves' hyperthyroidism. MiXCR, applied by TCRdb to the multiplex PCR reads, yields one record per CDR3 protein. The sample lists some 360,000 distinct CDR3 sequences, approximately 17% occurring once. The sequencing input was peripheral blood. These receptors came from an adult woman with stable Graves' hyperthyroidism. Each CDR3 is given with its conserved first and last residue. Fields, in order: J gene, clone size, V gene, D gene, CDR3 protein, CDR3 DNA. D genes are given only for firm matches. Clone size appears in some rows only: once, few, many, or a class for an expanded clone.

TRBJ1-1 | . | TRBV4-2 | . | CASSQDRMGRSTEAFF | TGTGCCAGCAGCCAAGATCGGATGGGAAGGAGCACTGAAGCTTTCTTT
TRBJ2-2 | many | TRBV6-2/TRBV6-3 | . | CASGAGLNTGELFF | TGTGCCAGCGGGGCGGGACTGAACACCGGGGAGCTGTTTTTT
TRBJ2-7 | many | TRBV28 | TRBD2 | CASSLWSAGTYEQYF | TGTGCCAGCAGTTTATGGTCAGCGGGGACCTACGAGCAGTACTTC
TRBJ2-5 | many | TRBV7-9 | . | CASTLENTKETQYF | TGTGCCAGCACCCTAGAGAATACCAAAGAGACCCAGTACTTC
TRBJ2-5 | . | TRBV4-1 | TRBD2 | CASSQRATSGLQETQYF | TGCGCCAGCAGCCAGCGAGCGACTAGCGGATTGCAAGAGACCCAGTACTTC
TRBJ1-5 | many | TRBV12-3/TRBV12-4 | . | CASSLSPLGSNQPQHF | TGTGCCAGCAGTTTATCCCCCCTGGGGAGCAATCAGCCCCAGCATTTT
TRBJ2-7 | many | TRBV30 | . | CAWSRTGYEQYF | TGTGCCTGGAGTCGGACTGGCTACGAGCAGTACTTC
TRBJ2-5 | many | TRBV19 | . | CASTIPNSGTQYF | TGTGCCAGTACCATCCCAAACAGCGGTACCCAGTACTTC
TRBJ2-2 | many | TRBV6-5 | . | CASSYGVNTGELFF | TGTGCCAGCAGTTACGGAGTGAACACCGGGGAGCTGTTTTTT
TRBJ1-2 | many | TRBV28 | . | CASSGVNYGYTF | TGTGCCAGCAGTGGGGTCAACTATGGCTACACCTTC
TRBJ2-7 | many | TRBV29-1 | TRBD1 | CSGGTGRYEQYF | TGCAGCGGGGGGACAGGGCGGTACGAGCAGTACTTC
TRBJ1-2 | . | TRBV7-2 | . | CASRTAANYGYTF | TGTGCCAGCAGGACAGCTGCAAACTATGGCTACACCTTC
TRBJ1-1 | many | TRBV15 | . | CATSGTDGKNTEAFF | TGTGCCACCAGCGGCACGGACGGGAAGAACACTGAAGCTTTCTTT
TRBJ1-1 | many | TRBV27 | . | CASSLLGLEGNTEAFF | TGTGCCAGCAGTTTACTAGGCCTCGAGGGGAACACTGAAGCTTTCTTT
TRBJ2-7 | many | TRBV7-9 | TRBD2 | CASSSPHPSGGAYEQYF | TGTGCCAGCAGCTCCCCGCACCCTAGCGGAGGGGCCTACGAGCAGTACTTC
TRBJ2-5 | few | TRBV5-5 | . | CASSLIVSGYGEETQYF | TGTGCCAGCAGCTTGATTGTGTCGGGGTATGGGGAAGAGACCCAGTACTTC
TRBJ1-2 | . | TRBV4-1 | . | CASSLTDGNYGYTF | TGCGCCAGCAGCCTGACCGATGGCAACTATGGCTACACCTTC
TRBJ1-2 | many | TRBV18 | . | CASSPRNNYGYTF | TGTGCCAGCTCACCACGTAACAACTATGGCTACACCTTC
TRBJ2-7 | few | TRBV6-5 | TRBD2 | CASSMKRGGRAREQYF | TGTGCCAGCAGTATGAAAAGGGGCGGGAGGGCTCGGGAGCAGTACTTC
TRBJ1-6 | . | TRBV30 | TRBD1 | CAWTGGSQRSPLHF | TGTGCCTGGACAGGGGGAAGCCAGCGTTCACCCCTCCACTTT
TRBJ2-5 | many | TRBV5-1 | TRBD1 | CASSSWTGAQETQYF | TGCGCCAGCAGCTCGTGGACAGGGGCACAAGAGACCCAGTACTTC
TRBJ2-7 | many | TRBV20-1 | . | CSARVPGSNSYEQYF | TGCAGTGCTAGGGTTCCGGGATCTAACTCCTACGAGCAGTACTTC
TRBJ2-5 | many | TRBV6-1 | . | CASSGLLQETQYF | TGTGCCAGCAGTGGACTGCTCCAAGAGACCCAGTACTTC
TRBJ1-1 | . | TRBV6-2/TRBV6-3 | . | CASRITGIVTEAFF | TGTGCCAGCAGAATTACAGGGATTGTTACTGAAGCTTTCTTT